This TCR beta chain is drawn from a study of T-cell memory formation after mild COVID-19. As for the study in general: In these data, TCR clusters were largely donor specific. Findings and caveats of the study: Prior to infection, memory already included some responding clones, suggesting cross-reactive memory joined.

On this clonotype: Antigen unknown.

Trimming removed 4 bases from V and 3 bases from J, with 14 bases in between. Germline assignment: CDR1 SGDLS and CDR2 YYNGEE. CDR3 length: 15 amino acids. MiXCR was run by TCRdb on the 5' RACE reads, yielding one entry per CDR3 protein. The profile shows 450,000 or so distinct CDR3 sequences, around 27% of them singletons. The sample consisted of PBMCs or a T cell subset sorted from them (not recorded which). This sequence was found in an adult woman who had mild COVID-19 (a few samples of this study predate the infection). Cell type and time point are not known. The chain couples TRBV9 to TRBJ2-1, with D perhaps matching TRBD2 (6 bases). The DNA for the CDR3 is TGTGCCAGCAGCCCCCCCACGGGGGTCTACAATGAGCAGTTCTTC. This sequence encodes CASSPPTGVYNEQFF. Full variable domain (outside the CDR3, taken from reference TRBV9 and TRBJ2-1): DSGVTQTPKHLITATGQRVTLRCSPRSGDLSVYWYQQSLDQGLQFLIQYYNGEERAKGNILERFSAQQFPDLHSELNLSSLELGDSALYFCASSPPTGVYNEQFFGPGTRLTVL.